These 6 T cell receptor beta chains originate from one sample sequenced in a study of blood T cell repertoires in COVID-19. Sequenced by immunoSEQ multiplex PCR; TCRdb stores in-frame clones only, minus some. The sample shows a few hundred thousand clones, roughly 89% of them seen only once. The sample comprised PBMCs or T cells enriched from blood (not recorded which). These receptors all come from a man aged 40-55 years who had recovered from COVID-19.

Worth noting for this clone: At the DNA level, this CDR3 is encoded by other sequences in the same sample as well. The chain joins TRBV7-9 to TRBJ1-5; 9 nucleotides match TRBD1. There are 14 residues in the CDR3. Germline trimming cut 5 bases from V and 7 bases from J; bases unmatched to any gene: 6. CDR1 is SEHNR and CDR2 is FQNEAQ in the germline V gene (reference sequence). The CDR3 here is CASSRGQGGQPQHF. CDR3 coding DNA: TGTGCCAGCAGCAGGGGACAGGGAGGACAGCCCCAGCATTTT.

CDR3 in DNA: TGCGCCAGCAGTGAAATAGCGGGAGAGGTAGATACGCAGTATTTT. It specifies CASSEIAGEVDTQYF. The chain carries TRBV10-2 and TRBJ2-3; 9 bases are shared with TRBD2. Germline V gene lookup returns CDR1 WSHSY and CDR2 SAAADI. The CDR3 length is 15 residues. J was trimmed by 5 bases and V by 3 bases; bases with no gene match: 6.

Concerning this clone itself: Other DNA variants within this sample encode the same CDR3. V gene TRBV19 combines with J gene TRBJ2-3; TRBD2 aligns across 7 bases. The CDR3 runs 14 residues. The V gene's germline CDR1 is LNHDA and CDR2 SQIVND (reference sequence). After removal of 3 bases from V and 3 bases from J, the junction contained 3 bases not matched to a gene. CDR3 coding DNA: TGTGCCAGTAGTATTGGGGGAGGGACAGATACGCAGTATTTT. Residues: CASSIGGGTDTQYF.

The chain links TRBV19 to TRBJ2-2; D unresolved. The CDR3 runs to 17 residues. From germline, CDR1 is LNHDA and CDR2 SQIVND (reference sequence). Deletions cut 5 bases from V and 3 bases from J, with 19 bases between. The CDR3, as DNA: TGTGCCAGTAGTCCCCCTAGGAGCGCCTCTTACACCGGGGAGCTGTTTTTT. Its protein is CASSPPRSASYTGELFF.

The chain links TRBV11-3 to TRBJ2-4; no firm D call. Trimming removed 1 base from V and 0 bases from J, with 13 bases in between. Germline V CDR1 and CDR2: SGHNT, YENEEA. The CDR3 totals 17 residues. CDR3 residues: CASSLAQFYLAKNIQYF. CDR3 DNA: TGTGCCAGCAGCTTAGCACAGTTTTACTTAGCCAAAAACATTCAGTACTTC.

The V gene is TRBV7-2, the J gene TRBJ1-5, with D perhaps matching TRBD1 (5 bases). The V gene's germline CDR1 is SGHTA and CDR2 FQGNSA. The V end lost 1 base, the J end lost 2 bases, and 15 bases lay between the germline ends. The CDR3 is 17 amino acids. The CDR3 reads CASSLGVSATGNQPQHF. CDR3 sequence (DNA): TGTGCCAGCAGCTTAGGTGTATCGGCGACAGGCAATCAGCCCCAGCATTTT.